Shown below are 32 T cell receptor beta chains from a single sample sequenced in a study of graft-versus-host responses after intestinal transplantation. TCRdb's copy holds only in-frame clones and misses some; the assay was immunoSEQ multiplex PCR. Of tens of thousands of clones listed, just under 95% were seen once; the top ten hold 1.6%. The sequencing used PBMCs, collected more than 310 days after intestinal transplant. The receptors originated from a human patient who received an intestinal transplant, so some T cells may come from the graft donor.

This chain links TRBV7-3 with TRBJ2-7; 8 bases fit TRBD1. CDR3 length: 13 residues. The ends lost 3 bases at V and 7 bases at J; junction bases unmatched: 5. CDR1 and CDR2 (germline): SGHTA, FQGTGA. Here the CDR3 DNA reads TGTGCCAGCAGCTTGACAGGGGCGGGGGAGCAGTACTTC. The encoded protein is CASSLTGAGEQYF.

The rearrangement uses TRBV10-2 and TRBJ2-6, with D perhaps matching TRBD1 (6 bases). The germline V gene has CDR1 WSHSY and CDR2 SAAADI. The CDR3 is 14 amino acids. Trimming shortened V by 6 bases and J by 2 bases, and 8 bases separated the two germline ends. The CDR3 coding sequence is TGCGCCAGCAGGGCAGGGGCTGGGGCCAACGTCCTGACTTTC. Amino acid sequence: CASRAGAGANVLTF.

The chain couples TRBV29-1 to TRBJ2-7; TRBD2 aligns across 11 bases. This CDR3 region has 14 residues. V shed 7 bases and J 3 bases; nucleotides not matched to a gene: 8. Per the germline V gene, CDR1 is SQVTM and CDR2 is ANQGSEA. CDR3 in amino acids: CSARTSGFFYEQYF. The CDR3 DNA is TGCAGCGCCCGGACTAGCGGGTTCTTCTACGAGCAGTACTTC.

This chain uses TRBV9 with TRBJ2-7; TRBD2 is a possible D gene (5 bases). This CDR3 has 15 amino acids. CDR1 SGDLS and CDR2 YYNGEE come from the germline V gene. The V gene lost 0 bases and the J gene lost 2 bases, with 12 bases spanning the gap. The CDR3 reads CASSVAPGLPYEQYF. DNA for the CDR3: TGTGCCAGCAGCGTAGCCCCGGGATTACCCTACGAGCAGTACTTC.

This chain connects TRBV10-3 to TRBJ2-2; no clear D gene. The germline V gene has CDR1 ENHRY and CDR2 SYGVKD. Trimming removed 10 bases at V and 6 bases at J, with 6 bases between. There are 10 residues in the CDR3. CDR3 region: CATGAGELFF. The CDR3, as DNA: TGTGCCACCGGAGCCGGGGAGCTGTTTTTT.

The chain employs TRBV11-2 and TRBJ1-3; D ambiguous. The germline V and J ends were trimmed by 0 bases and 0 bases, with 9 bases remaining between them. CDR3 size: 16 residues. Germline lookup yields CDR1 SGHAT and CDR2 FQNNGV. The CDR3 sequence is CASSLEDAFSGNTIYF. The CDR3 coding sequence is TGTGCCAGCAGCTTAGAGGACGCTTTCTCTGGAAACACCATATATTTT.

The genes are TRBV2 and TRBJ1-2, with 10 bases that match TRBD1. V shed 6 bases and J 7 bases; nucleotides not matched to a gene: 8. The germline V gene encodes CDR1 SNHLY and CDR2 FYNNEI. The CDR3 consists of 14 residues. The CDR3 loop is CASRDRGRVTGYTF. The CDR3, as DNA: TGTGCCAGCAGAGACAGGGGGCGAGTGACTGGCTACACCTTC.

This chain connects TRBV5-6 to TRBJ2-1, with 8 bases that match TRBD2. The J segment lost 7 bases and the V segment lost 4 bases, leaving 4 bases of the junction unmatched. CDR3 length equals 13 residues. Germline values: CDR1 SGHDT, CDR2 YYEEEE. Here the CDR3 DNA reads TGTGCCAGCAGCCCGGGAGGGGGTAATGAGCAGTTCTTC. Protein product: CASSPGGGNEQFF.

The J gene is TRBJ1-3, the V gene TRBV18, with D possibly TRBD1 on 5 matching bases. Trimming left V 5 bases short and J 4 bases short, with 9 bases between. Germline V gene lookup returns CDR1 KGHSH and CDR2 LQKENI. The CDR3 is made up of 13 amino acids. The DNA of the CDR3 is TGTGCCAGCTCAGCGGGGGTCGGAAACACCATATATTTT. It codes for CASSAGVGNTIYF.

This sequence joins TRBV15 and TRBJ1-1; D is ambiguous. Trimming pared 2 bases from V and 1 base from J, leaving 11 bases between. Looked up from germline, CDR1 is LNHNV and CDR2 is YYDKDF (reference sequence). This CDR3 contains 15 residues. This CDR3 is CATSRKSGRNTEAFF. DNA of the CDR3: TGTGCCACCAGCAGAAAATCGGGGAGGAACACTGAAGCTTTCTTT.

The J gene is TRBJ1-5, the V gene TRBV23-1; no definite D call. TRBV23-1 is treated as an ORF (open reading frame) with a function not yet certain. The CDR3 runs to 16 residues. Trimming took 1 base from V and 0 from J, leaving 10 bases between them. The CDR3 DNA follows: TGCGCCAGCAGTCAATTCTCGCGGAATAGCAATCAGCCCCAGCATTTT. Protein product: CASSQFSRNSNQPQHF.

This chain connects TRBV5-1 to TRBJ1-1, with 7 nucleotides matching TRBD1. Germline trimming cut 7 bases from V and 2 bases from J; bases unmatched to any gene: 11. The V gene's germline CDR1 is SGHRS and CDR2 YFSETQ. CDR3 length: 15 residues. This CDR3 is CASWPRAGGNTEAFF. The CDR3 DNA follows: TGCGCCAGCTGGCCCCGGGCAGGGGGAAACACTGAAGCTTTCTTT.

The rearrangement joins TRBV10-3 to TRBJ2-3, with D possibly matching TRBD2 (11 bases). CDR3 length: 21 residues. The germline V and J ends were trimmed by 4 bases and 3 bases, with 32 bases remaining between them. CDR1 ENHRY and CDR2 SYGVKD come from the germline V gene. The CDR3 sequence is CAISGPGQGVTSGSLTDTQYF. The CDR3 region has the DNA TGTGCCATCAGTGGCCCCGGACAGGGGGTAACTAGCGGGAGTCTAACAGATACGCAGTATTTT.

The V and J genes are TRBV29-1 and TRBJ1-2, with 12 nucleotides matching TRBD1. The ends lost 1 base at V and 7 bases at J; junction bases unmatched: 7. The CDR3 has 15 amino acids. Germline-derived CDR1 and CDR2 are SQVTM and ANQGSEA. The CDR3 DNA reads TGCAGCGTTGAAGCATCCCCGGGACAGGGGGCTGGCTACACCTTC. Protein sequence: CSVEASPGQGAGYTF.

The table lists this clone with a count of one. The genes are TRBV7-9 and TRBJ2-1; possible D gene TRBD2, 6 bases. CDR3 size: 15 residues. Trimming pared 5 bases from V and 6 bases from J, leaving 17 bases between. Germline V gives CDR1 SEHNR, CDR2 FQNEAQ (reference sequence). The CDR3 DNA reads TGTGCCAGCAGCCCCACGGGACTCCGTGTCAATGAGCAGTTCTTC. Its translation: CASSPTGLRVNEQFF.

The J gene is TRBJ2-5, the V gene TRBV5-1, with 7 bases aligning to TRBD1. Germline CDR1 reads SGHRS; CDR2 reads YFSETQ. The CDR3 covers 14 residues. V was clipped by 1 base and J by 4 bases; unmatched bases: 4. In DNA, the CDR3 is TGCGCCAGCAGCTTGCCTACAGGGGTAGAGACCCAGTACTTC. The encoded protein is CASSLPTGVETQYF.

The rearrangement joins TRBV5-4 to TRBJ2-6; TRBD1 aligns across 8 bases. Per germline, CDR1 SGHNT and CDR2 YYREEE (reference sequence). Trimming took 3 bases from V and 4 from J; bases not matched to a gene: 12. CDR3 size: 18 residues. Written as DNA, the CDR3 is TGTGCCAGCAGCTCAGGACTAAACAGGGGGACCGGGGCCAACGTCCTGACTTTC. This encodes CASSSGLNRGTGANVLTF. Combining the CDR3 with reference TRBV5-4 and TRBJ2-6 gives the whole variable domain ETGVTQSPTHLIKTRGQQVTLRCSSQSGHNTVSWYQQALGQGPQFIFQYYREEENGRGNFPPRFSGLQFPNYSSELNVNALELDDSALYLCASSSGLNRGTGANVLTFGAGSRLTVL.

The CDR3 region is CASSLQGEDEQYF. The DNA for the CDR3 is TGTGCCAGCAGCCTACAGGGTGAAGACGAGCAGTACTTC. The chain recombines TRBV11-2 with TRBJ2-7, with TRBD1 as a possible D gene (6 bases). Germline CDR1 is SGHAT and CDR2 is FQNNGV. Trimming took 5 bases from V and 5 from J, leaving 13 bases between them. This CDR3 spans 13 amino acids.

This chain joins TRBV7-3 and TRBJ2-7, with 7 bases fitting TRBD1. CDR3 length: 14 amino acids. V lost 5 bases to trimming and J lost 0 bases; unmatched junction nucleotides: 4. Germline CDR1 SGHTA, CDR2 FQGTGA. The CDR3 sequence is CASSPRQGSYEQYF. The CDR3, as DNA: TGTGCCAGCAGCCCTAGACAGGGCTCCTACGAGCAGTACTTC.

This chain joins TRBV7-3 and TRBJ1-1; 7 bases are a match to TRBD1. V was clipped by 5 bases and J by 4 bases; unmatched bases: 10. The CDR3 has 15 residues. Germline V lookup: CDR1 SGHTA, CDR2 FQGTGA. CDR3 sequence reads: CASSPSGGLTTEAFF. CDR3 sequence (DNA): TGTGCCAGCAGCCCCTCAGGGGGGTTGACCACTGAAGCTTTCTTT.

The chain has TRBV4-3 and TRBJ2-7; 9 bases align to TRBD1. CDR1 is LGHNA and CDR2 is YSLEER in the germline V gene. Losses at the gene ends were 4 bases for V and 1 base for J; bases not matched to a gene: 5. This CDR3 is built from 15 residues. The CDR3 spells CASSLTGTGSYEQYF. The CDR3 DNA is TGCGCCAGCAGCCTGACCGGGACAGGGTCCTACGAGCAGTACTTC.

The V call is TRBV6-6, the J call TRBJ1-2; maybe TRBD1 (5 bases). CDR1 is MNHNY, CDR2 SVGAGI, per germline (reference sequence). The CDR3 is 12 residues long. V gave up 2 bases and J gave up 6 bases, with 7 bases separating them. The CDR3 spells CASSYAGNGYTF. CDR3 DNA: TGTGCCAGCAGTTACGCAGGGAATGGCTACACCTTC.

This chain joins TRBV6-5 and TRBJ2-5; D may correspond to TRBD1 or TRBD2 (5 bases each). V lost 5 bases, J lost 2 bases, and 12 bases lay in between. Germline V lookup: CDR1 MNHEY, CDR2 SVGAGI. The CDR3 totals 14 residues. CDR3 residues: CASSEVGGQETQYF. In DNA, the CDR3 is TGTGCCAGCAGTGAAGTTGGGGGTCAAGAGACCCAGTACTTC.

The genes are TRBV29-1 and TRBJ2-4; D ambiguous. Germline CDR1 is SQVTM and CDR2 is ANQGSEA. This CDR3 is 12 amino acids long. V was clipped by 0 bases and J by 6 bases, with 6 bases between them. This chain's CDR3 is CSVEDPRNIQYF. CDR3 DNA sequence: TGCAGCGTTGAAGATCCCCGAAACATTCAGTACTTC.

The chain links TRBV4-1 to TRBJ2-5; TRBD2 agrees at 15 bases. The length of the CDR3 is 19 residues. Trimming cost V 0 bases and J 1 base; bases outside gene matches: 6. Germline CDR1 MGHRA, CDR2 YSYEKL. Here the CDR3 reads CASSQEVGLAGGTQETQYF. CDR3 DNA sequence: TGCGCCAGCAGCCAAGAGGTGGGACTAGCGGGGGGAACCCAAGAGACCCAGTACTTC.

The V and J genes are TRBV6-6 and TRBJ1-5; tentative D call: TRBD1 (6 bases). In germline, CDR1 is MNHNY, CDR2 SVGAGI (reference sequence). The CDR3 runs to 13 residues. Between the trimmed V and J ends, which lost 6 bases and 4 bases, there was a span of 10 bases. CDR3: CASRQGRNQPQHF. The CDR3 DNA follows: TGTGCCAGCAGGCAGGGGCGAAATCAGCCCCAGCATTTT.

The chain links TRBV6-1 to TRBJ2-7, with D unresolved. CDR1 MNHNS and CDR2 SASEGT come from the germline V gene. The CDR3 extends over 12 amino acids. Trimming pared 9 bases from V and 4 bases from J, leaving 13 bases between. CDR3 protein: CASTSRAYEQYF. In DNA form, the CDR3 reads TGTGCCAGTACCTCCAGAGCTTACGAGCAGTACTTC.

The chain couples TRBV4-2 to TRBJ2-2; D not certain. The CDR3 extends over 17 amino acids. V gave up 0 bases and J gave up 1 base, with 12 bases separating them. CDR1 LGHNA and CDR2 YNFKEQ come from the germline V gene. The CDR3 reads CASSQEGDPWNTGELFF. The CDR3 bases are TGTGCCAGCAGCCAAGAAGGAGACCCCTGGAACACCGGGGAGCTGTTTTTT.

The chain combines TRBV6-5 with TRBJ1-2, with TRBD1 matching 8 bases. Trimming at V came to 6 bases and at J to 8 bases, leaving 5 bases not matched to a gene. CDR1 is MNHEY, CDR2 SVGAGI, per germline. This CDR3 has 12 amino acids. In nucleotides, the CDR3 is TGTGCCAGCAGCAAGGACAGGGACGGCTACACCTTC. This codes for CASSKDRDGYTF.

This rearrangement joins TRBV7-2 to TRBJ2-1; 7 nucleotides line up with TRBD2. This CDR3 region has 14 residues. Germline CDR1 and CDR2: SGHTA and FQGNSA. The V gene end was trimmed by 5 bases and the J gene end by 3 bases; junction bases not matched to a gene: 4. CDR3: CASSRERGYNEQFF. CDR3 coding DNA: TGTGCCAGCAGCAGAGAGCGGGGCTACAATGAGCAGTTCTTC.

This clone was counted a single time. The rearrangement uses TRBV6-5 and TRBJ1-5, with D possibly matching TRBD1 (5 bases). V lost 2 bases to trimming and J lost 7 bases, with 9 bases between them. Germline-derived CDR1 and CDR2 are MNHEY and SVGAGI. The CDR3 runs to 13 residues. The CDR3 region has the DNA TGTGCCAGCAGTTACACAGGAGAGCAGCCCCAGCATTTT. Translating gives CASSYTGEQPQHF.

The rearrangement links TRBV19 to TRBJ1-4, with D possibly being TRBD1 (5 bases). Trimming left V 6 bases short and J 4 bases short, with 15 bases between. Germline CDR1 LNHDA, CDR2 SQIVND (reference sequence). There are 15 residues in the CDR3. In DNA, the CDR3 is TGTGCCAGTAGCCAGGGTTTTGAGGGTAATGAAAAACTGTTTTTT. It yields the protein CASSQGFEGNEKLFF.